This TCR beta chain was retrieved from a study of T cells in Graves' hyperthyroidism and ophthalmopathy. Study-level findings and limits: The authors' 13 V-J model separated ophthalmopathy from stable hyperthyroidism.

Amplified TCR beta CDR3 regions came from RNA transcripts. Carried out on the TCR CDR3, a first-round RT-PCR used the HTBI primer set. TCRdb re-called the multiplex PCR reads with MiXCR, one entry per CDR3 protein. The repertoire includes more than 550,000 distinct CDR3 sequences, roughly a sixth of them detected once, and approximately 15% sits in the top ten. Details on this clonotype: Its cognate antigen is unknown. This could be a read error, since a much larger clone is one nucleotide away.

Germline CDR1 and CDR2: MDHEN and SYDVKM. The CDR3 totals 15 residues. Newly diagnosed patients aged 18 to 65 had hyperthyroidism of under 2 months' duration. Diagnoses were established using clinical symptoms, serum thyroxine and TRAb, thyroid ultrasound and orbital computed tomography. The blood sample was taken at first hyperthyroidism diagnosis, before any ophthalmopathy symptoms. J is TRBJ2-3 and V is TRBV28; 10 bases fit TRBD2. The sample comprised blood. This TCR derives from a woman in her forties or fifties with Graves' hyperthyroidism that later progressed to Graves' ophthalmopathy. The CDR3 loop reads CANSVAGGRTDTQYF. The CDR3 DNA follows: TGTGCCAACAGTGTAGCGGGGGGTCGGACAGATACGCAGTATTTT.